This TCR beta chain was sequenced for a study of PD-L1 blockade in urothelial cancer. Study summary: Males with urothelial cancer arising in the bladder constituted most of the roughly 30 patients. Samples of blood were analyzed 3 weeks (second dose) and 6 weeks after treatment start.

Time point meaning: pretreatment peripheral blood. CDR3 size: 12 residues. CDR1 is SGHVS and CDR2 is FQNEAQ in the germline V gene. The germline V and J ends were trimmed by 4 bases and 7 bases, with 11 bases remaining between them. Data came from immunoSEQ multiplex PCR; TCRdb stores just in-frame clones and leaves some out. Altogether around 79,000 clones are present, approximately 86% being singletons, with the ten largest covering 6.7%. This sequence joins TRBV7-8 and TRBJ2-7; D is perhaps TRBD2 (5 bases). The origin of this receptor is a man in his forties with urothelial cancer. The sequencing here drew on PBMCs, taken around atezolizumab (anti-PD-L1) treatment. CDR3 loop: CASSSLLAEQYF. CDR3 sequence (DNA): TGTGCCAGCAGCTCCCTGTTAGCGGAGCAGTACTTC.